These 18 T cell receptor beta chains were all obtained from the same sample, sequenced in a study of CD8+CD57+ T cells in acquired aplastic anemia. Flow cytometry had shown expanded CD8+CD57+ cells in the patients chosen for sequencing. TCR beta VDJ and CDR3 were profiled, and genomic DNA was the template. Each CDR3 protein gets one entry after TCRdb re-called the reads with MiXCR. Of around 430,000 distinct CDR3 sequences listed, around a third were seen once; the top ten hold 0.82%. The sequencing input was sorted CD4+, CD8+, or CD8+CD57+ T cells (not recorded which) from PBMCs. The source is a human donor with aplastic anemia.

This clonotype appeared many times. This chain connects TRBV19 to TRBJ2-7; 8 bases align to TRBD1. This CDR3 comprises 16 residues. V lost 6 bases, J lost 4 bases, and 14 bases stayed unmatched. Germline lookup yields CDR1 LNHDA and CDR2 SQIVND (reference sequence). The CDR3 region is CASRKTSTGDFYEQYF. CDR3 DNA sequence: TGTGCCAGTAGAAAAACGTCGACAGGGGACTTTTACGAGCAGTACTTC. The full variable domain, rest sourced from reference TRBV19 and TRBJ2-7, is DGGITQSPKYLFRKEGQNVTLSCEQNLNHDAMYWYRQDPGQGLRLIYYSQIVNDFQKGDIAEGYSVSREKKESFPLTVTSAQKNPTAFYLCASRKTSTGDFYEQYFGPGTRLTVT.

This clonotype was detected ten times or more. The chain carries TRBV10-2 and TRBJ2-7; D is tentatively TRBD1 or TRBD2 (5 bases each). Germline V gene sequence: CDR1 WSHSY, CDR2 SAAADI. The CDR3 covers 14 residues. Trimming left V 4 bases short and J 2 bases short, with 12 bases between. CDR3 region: CASSAGTLTYEQYF. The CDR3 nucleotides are TGCGCCAGCAGTGCCGGGACCCTAACCTACGAGCAGTACTTC.

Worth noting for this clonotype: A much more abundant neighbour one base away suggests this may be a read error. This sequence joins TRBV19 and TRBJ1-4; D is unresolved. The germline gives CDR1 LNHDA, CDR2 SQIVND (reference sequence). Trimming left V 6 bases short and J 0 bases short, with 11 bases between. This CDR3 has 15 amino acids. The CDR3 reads CASRPSGSTNEKLFF. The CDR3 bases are TGTGCCAGTAGGCCTAGCGGGTCAACTAATGAAAAACTGTTTTTT.

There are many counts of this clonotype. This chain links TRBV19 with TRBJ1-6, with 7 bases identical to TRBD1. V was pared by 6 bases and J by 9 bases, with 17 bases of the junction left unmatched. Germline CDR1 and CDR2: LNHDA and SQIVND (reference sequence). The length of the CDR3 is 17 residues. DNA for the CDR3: TGTGCCAGTAGCCACCGGGGGCAAAGGGGGCCGGGTTCACCCCTCCACTTT. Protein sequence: CASSHRGQRGPGSPLHF.

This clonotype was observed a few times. CDR3 protein: CASSFSSSPLHF. The DNA for the CDR3 is TGTGCCAGCAGCTTTTCCAGTTCACCCCTCCACTTT. The gene calls are TRBV7-2 and TRBJ1-6; no firm D call. CDR3 length equals 12 residues. Germline CDR1 is SGHTA and CDR2 is FQGNSA. V lost 3 bases to trimming and J lost 9 bases, with 6 bases between them. Drawing the rest from reference TRBV7-2 and TRBJ1-6, the complete variable domain is GAGVSQSPSNKVTEKGKDVELRCDPISGHTALYWYRQSLGQGLEFLIYFQGNSAPDKSGLPSDRFSAERTGGSVSTLTIQRTQQEDSAVYLCASSFSSSPLHFGNGTRLTVT.

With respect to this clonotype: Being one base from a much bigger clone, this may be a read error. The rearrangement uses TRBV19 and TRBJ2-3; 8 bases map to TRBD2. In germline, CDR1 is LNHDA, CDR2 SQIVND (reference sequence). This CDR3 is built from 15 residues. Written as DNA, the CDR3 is TGTGCCAGTACCCGACTAGCGTCAAAAACAGATACGCAGTGTTTT. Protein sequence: CASTRLASKTDTQCF.

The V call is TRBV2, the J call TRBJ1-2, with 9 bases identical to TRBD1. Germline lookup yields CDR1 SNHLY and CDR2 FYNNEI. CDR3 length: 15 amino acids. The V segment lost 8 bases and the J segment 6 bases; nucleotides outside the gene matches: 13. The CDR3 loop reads CASRLTQGAVNGYTF. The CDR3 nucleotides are TGTGCCAGCCGACTCACACAGGGGGCTGTAAATGGCTACACCTTC.

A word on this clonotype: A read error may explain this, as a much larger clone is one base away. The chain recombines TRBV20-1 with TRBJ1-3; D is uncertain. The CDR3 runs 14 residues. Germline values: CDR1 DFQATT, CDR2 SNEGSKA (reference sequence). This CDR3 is CRALAVDPGNTIYF. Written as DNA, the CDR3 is TGCCGTGCTCTCGCGGTGGACCCTGGAAACACCATATATTTT.

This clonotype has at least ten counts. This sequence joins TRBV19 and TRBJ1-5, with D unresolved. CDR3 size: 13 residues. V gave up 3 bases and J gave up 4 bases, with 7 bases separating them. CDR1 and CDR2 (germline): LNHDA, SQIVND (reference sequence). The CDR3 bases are TGTGCCAGTAGTATCGATGTTAATCAGCCCCAGCATTTT. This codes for CASSIDVNQPQHF.

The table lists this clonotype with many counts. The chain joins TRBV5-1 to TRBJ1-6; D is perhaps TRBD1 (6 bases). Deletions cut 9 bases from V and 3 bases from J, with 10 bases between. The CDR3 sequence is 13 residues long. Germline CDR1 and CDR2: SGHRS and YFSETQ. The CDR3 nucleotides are TGCGCCACCAGGGGCGACTATAATTCACCCCTCCACTTT. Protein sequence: CATRGDYNSPLHF. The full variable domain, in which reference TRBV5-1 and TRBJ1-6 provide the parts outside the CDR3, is KAGVTQTPRYLIKTRGQQVTLSCSPISGHRSVSWYQQTPGQGLQFLFEYFSETQRNKGNFPGRFSGRQFSNSRSEMNVSTLELGDSALYLCATRGDYNSPLHFGNGTRLTVT.

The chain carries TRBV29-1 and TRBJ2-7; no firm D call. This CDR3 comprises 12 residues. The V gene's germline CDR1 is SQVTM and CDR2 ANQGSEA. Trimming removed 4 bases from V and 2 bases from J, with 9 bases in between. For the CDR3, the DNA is TGCAGCGTTGGGTCAGCTGCCTACGAGCAGTACTTC. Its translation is CSVGSAAYEQYF.

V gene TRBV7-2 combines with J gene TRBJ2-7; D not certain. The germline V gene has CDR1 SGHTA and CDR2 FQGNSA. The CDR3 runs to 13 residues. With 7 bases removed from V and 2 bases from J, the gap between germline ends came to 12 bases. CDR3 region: CASKSDQTYEQYF. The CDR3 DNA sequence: TGTGCCAGCAAATCCGACCAAACCTACGAGCAGTACTTC.

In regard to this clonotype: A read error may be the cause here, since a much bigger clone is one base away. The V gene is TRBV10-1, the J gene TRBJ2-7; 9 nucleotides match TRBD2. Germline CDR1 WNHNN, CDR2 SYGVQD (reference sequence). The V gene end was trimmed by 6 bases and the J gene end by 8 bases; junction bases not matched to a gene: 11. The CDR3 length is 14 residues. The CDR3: CASRQISGSGKQYF. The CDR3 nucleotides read TGCGCCAGCAGACAAATTAGCGGGAGCGGCAAGCAGTACTTC.

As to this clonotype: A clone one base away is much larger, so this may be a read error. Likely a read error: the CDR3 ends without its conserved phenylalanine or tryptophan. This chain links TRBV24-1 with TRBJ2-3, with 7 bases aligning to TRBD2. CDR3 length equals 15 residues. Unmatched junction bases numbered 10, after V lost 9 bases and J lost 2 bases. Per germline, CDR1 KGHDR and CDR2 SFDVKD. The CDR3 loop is CATAGGSLITDTQYL. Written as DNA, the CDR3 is TGTGCCACCGCGGGCGGGAGTCTTATCACAGATACGCAGTATCTT.

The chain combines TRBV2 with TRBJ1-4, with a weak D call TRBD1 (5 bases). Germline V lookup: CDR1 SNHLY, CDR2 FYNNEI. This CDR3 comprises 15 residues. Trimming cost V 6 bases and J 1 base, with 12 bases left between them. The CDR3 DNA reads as TGTGCCAGCAGGGCCCCGACAGTAACTAATGAAAAACTGTTTTTT. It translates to CASRAPTVTNEKLFF.

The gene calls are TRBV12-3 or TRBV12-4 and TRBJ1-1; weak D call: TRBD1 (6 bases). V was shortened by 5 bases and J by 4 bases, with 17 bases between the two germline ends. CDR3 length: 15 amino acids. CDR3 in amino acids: CASSDPGAGGTEAFF. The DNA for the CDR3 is TGTGCCAGCAGTGACCCGGGGGCGGGAGGCACTGAAGCTTTCTTT.

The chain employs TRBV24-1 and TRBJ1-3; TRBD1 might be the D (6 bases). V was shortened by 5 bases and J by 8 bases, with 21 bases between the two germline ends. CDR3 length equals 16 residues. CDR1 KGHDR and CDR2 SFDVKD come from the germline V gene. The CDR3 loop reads CATSVGSDSYGYTIYF. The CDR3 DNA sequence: TGTGCCACCAGTGTTGGTTCGGACAGCTATGGCTACACCATATATTTT.

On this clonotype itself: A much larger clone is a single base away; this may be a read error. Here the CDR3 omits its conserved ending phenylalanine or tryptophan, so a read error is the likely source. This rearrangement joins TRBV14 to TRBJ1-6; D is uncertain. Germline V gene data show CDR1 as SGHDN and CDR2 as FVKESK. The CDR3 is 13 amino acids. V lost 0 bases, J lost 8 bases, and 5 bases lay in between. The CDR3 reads CASSQDGYSPLHS. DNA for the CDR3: TGTGCCAGCAGCCAAGATGGGTATTCACCCCTCCACTCT.